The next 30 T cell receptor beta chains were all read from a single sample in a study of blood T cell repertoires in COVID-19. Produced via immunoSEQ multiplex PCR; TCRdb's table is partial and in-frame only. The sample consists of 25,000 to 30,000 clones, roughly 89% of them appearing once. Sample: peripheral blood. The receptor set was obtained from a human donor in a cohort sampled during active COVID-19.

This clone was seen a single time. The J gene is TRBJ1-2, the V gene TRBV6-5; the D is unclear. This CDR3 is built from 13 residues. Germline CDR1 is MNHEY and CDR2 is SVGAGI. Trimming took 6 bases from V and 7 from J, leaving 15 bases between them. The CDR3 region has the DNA TGTGCCAGCAGACCCCGGGCAGGAGGTGGCTACACCTTC. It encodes CASRPRAGGGYTF.

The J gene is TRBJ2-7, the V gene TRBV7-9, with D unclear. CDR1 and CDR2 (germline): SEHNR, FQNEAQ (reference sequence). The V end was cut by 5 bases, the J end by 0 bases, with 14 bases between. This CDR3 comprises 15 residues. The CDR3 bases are TGTGCCAGCAGCCCATATCGCGCTAACTCCTACGAGCAGTACTTC. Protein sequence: CASSPYRANSYEQYF.

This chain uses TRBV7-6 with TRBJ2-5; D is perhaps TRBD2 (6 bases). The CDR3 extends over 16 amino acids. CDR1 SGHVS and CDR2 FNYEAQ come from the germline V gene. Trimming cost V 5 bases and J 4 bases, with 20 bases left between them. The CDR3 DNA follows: TGTGCCAGCAGCCCTGGAGGAGGAGGGACGGGAGAGACCCAGTACTTC. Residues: CASSPGGGGTGETQYF.

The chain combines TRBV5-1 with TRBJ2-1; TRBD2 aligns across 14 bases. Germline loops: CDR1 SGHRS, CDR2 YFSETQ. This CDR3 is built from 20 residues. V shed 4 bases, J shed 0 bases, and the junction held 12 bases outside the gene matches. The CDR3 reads CASSPPRTSGRISSYNEQFF. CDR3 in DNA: TGCGCCAGCAGCCCGCCTAGGACTAGCGGGAGGATTAGCTCCTACAATGAGCAGTTCTTC.

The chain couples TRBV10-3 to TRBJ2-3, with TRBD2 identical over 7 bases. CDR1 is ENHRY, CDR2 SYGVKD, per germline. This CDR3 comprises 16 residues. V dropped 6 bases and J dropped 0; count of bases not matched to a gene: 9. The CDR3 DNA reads TGTGCCATCAGCGGTGGTAGCGGGCCTAGCACAGATACGCAGTATTTT. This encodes CAISGGSGPSTDTQYF.

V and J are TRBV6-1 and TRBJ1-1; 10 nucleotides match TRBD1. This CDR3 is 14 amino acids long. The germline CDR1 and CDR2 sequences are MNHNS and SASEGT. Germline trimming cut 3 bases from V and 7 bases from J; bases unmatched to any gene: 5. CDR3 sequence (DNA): TGTGCCAGCAGTGACGGGACAGGGGTTTATGAAGCTTTCTTT. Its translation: CASSDGTGVYEAFF.

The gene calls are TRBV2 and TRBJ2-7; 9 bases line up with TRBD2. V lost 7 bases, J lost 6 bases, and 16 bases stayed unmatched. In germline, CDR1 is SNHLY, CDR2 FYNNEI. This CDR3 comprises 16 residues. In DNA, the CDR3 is TGTGCCAGCATCCCGGTTGCCCAAGCGGGAGGAGGCGAGCAGTACTTC. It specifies CASIPVAQAGGGEQYF.

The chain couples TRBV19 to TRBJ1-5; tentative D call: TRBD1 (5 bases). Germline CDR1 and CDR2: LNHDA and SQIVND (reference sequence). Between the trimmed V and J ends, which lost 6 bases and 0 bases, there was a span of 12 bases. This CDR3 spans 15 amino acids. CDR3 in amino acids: CASSRQGGSNQPQHF. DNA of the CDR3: TGTGCCAGTAGCCGTCAGGGTGGTAGCAATCAGCCCCAGCATTTT.

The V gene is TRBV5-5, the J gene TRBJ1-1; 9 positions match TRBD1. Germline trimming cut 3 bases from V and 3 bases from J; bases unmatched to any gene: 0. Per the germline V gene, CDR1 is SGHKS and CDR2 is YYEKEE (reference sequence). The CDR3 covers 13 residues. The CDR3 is CASSWTGDTEAFF. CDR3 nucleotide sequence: TGTGCCAGCAGCTGGACAGGGGACACTGAAGCTTTCTTT.

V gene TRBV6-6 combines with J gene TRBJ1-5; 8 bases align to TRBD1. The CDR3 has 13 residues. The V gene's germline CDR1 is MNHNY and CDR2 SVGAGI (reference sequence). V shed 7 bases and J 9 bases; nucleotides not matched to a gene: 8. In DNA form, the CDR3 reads TGTGCCAGCAATCAGGGGGCGCAAAGGCCCCAGCATTTT. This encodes CASNQGAQRPQHF.

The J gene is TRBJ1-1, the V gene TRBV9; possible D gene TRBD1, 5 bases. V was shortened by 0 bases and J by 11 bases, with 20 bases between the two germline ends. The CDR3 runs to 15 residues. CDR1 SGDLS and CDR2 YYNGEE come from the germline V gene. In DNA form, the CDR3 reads TGTGCCAGCAGCGTAGAGTCTACGAGTCCAGGGATGGCTTTCTTT. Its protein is CASSVESTSPGMAFF.

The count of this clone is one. CDR3 DNA sequence: TGTGCCAGCAGCTTAGCGCTAGCGGGATCCTACAATGAGCAGTTCTTC. The encoded protein is CASSLALAGSYNEQFF. The V call is TRBV7-9, the J call TRBJ2-1; TRBD2 matches 9 bases. Germline loops: CDR1 SEHNR, CDR2 FQNEAQ (reference sequence). The CDR3 has 16 amino acids. V shed 0 bases, J shed 1 base, and the junction held 1 base outside the gene matches.

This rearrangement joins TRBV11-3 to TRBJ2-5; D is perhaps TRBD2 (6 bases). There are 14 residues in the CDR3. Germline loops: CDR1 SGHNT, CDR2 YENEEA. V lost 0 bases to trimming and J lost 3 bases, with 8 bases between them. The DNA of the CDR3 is TGTGCCAGCAGCTTAGATGGAGGGGAAGAGACCCAGTACTTC. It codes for CASSLDGGEETQYF.

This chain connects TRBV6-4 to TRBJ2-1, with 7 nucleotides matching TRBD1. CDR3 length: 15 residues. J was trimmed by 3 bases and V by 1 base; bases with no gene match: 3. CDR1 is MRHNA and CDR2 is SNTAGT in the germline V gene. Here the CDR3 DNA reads TGTGCCAGCAGTGACTTTGACAGGGACTACAATGAGCAGTTCTTC. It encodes CASSDFDRDYNEQFF.

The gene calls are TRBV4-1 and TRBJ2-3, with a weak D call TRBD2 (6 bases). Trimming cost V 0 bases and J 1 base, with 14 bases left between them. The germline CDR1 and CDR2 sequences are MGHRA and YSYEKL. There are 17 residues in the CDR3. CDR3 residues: CASSQEFLGLRTDTQYF. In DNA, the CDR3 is TGCGCCAGCAGCCAAGAGTTTCTGGGACTTCGCACAGATACGCAGTATTTT.

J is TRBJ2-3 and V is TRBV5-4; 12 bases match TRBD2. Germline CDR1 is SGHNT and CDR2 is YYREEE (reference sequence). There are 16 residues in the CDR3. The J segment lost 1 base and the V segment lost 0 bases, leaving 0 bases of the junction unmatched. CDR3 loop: CASSLGLAGGTDTQYF. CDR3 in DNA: TGTGCCAGCAGCTTGGGACTAGCGGGAGGCACAGATACGCAGTATTTT. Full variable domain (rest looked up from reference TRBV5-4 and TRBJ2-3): ETGVTQSPTHLIKTRGQQVTLRCSSQSGHNTVSWYQQALGQGPQFIFQYYREEENGRGNFPPRFSGLQFPNYSSELNVNALELDDSALYLCASSLGLAGGTDTQYFGPGTRLTVL.

The CDR3 DNA reads TGTGCCAGCAGTACCCCACTATCTAGCACAGATACGCAGTATTTT. As protein: CASSTPLSSTDTQYF. The rearrangement links TRBV28 to TRBJ2-3; D call uncertain. CDR3 length: 15 amino acids. The V gene's germline CDR1 is MDHEN and CDR2 SYDVKM. V was cut by 5 bases and J by 0 bases, with 12 bases left in between. Full variable domain (remainder filled in from reference TRBV28 and TRBJ2-3): DVKVTQSSRYLVKRTGEKVFLECVQDMDHENMFWYRQDPGLGLRLIYFSYDVKMKEKGDIPEGYSVSREKKERFSLILESASTNQTSMYLCASSTPLSSTDTQYFGPGTRLTVL.

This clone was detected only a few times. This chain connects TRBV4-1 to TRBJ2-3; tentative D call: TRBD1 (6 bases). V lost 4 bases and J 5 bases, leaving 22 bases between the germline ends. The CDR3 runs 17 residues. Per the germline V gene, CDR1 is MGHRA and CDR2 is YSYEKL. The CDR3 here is CASSRSLGVLGGDTQYF. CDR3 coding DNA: TGCGCCAGCAGCCGCTCCCTAGGGGTCCTAGGGGGAGATACGCAGTATTTT.

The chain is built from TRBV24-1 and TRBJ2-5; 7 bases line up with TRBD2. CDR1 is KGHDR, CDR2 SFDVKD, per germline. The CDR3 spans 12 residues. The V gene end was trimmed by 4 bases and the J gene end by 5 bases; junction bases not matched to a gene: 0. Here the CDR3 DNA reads TGTGCCACCAGTGAGCGGGGGGAGACCCAGTACTTC. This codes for CATSERGETQYF.

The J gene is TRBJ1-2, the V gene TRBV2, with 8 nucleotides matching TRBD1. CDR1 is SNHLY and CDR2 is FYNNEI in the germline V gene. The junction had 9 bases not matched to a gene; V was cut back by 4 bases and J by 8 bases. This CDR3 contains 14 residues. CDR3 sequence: CASSVSDRGTGYTF. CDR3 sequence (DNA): TGTGCCAGCAGTGTAAGCGACAGGGGAACAGGCTACACCTTC. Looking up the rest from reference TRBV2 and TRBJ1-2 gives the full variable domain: EPEVTQTPSHQVTQMGQEVILRCVPISNHLYFYWYRQILGQKVEFLVSFYNNEISEKSEIFDDQFSVERPDGSNFTLKIRSTKLEDSAMYFCASSVSDRGTGYTFGSGTRLTVV.

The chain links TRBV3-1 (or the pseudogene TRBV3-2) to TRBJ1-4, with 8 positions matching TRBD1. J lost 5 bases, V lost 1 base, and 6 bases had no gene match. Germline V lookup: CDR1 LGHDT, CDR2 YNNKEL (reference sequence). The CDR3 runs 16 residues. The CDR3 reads CASSQGQGALNEKLFF. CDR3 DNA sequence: TGTGCCAGCAGCCAAGGTCAGGGGGCGTTGAATGAAAAACTGTTTTTT.

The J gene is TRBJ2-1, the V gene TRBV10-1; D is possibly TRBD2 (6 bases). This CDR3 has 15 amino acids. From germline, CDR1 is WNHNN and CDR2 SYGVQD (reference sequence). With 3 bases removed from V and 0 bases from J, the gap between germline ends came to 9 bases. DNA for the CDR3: TGCGCCAGCAGTGATGCGGGAAGCTCCTACAATGAGCAGTTCTTC. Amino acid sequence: CASSDAGSSYNEQFF.

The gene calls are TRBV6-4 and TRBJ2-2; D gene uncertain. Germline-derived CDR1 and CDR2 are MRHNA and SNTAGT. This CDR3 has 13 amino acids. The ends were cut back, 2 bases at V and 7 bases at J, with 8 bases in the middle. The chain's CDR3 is CASSDTESGELFF. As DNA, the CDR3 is TGTGCCAGCAGTGACACAGAAAGCGGGGAGCTGTTTTTT.

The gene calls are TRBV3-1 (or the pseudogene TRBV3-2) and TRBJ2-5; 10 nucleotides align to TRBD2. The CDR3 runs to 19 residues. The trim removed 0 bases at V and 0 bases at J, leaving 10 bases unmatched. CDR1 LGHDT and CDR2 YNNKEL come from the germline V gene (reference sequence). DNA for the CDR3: TGTGCCAGCAGCCAAGATAGGACTAGCGGAGGGGGGTACCAAGAGACCCAGTACTTC. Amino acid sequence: CASSQDRTSGGGYQETQYF.

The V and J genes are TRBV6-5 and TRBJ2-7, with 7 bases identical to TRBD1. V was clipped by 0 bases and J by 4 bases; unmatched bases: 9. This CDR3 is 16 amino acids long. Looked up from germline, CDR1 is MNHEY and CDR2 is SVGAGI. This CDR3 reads CASSYSAGGRWYEQYF. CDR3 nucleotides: TGTGCCAGCAGTTACTCCGCAGGGGGAAGGTGGTACGAGCAGTACTTC.

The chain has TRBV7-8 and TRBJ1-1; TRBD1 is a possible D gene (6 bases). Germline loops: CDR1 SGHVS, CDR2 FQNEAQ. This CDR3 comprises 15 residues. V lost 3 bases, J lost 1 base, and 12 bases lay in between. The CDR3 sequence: CASSFWQGKNTEAFF. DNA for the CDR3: TGTGCCAGCAGCTTCTGGCAGGGGAAGAACACTGAAGCTTTCTTT.

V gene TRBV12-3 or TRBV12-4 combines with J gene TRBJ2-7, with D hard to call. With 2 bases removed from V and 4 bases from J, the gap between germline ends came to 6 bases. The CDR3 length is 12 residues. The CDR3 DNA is TGTGCCAGCAGTTTAAACAATTACGAGCAGTACTTC. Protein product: CASSLNNYEQYF.

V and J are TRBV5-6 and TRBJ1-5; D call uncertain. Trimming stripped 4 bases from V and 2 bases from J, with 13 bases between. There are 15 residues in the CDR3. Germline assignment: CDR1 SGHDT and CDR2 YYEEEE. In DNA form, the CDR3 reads TGTGCCAGCAGCGAATTCCCTCGGGGCAATCAGCCCCAGCATTTT. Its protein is CASSEFPRGNQPQHF.

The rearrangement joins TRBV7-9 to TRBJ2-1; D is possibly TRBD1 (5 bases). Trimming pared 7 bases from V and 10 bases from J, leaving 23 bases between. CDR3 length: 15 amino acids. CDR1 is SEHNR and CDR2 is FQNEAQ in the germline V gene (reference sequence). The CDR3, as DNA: TGTGCCAGCAAACGACAGCGTCTTTCCCAGGTCGAGCAGTTCTTC. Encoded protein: CASKRQRLSQVEQFF.

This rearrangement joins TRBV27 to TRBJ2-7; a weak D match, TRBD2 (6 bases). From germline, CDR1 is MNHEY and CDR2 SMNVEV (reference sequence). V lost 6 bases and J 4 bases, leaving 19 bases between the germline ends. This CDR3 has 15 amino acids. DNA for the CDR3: TGTGCCAGCAGCCGACTAGTGGGCGGGGCTTACGAGCAGTACTTC. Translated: CASSRLVGGAYEQYF.